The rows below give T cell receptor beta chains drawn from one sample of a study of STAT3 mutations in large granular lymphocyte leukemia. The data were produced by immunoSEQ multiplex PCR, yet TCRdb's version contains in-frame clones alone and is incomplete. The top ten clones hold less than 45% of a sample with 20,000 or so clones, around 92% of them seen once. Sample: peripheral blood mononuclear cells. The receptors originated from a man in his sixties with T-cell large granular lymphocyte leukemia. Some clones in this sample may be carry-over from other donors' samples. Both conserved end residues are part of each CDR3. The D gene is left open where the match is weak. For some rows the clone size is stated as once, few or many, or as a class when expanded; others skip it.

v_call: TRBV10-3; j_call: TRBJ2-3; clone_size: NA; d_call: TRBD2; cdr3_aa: CAISALAGAVGTDTQYF; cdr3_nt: TGTGCCATCAGTGCACTAGCGGGAGCTGTGGGCACAGATACGCAGTATTTT
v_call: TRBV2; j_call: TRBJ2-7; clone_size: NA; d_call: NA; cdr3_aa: CASRRGGRSRGVEQYF; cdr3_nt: TGTGCCAGCAGGCGAGGCGGGAGAAGCAGGGGTGTCGAGCAGTACTTC
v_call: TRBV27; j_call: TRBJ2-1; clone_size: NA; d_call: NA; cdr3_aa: CASSSDGDSLNEQFF; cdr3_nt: TGTGCCAGCAGTTCGGACGGGGATAGTTTGAATGAGCAGTTCTTC
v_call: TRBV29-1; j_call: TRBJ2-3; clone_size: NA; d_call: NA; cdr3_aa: CSVPTATTDTQYF; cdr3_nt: TGCAGCGTACCCACAGCAACCACAGATACGCAGTATTTT
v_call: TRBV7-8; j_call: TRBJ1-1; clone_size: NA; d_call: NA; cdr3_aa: CASSLNREVTEAFF; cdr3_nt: TGTGCCAGCAGCTTGAACAGGGAGGTCACTGAAGCTTTCTTT
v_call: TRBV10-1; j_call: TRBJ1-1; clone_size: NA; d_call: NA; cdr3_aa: CASSESTQSTEAFF; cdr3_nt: TGCGCCAGCAGTGAGTCGACACAGTCCACTGAAGCTTTCTTT
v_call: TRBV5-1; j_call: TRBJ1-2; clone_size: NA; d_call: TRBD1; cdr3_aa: CASSAGTDQWDGYTF; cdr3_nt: TGCGCCAGCAGCGCCGGGACAGATCAGTGGGATGGCTACACCTTC
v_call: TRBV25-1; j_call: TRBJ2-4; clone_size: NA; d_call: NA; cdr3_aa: CASRPSGERLAKNIQYF; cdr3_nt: TGTGCCAGCAGGCCTTCTGGTGAAAGACTAGCCAAAAACATTCAGTACTTC
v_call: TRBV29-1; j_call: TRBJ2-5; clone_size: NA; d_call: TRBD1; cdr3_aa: CSAGTGGGETQYF; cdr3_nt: TGCAGCGCCGGGACAGGGGGGGGAGAGACCCAGTACTTC
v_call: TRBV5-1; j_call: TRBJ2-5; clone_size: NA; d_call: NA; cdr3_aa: CASSMDELAQYF; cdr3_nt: TGCGCCAGCAGCATGGACGAGTTGGCCCAGTACTTC
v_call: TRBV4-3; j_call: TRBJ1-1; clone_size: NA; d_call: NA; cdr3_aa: CASSQDLAMNTEAFF; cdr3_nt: TGCGCCAGCAGCCAAGATTTGGCAATGAACACTGAAGCTTTCTTT
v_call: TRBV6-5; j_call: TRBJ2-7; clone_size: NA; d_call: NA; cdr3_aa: CASSYVQGRNEQYF; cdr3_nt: TGTGCCAGCAGTTATGTGCAGGGGCGGAACGAGCAGTACTTC
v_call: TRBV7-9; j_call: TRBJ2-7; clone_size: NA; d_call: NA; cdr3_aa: CASSREGYEQYF; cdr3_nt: TGTGCCAGCAGCCGAGAGGGCTACGAGCAGTACTTC
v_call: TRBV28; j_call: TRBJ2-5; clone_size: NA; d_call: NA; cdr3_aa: CASSFIGSGETQYF; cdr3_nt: TGTGCCAGCAGTTTTATCGGGAGCGGGGAGACCCAGTACTTC
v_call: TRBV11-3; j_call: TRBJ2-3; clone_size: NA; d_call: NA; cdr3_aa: CASSGGSTQYF; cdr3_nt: TGTGCCAGCAGCGGGGGGAGTACGCAGTATTTT
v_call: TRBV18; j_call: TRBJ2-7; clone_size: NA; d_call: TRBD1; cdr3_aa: CASSPPGQGYEQYF; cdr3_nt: TGTGCCAGCTCACCTCCGGGACAGGGGTACGAGCAGTACTTC
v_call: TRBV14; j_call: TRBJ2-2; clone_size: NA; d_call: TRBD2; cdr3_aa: CASSQGTSGIGELFF; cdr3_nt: TGTGCCAGCAGCCAAGGGACTAGCGGGATCGGGGAGCTGTTTTTT
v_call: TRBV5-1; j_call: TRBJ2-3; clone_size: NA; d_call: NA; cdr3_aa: CASSFGLQRSTDTQYF; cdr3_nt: TGCGCCAGCAGCTTTGGTCTTCAGAGAAGCACAGATACGCAGTATTTT
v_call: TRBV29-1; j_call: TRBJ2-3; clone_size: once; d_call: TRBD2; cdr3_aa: CSVDIIAGGGTDTQYF; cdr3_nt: TGCAGCGTTGACATAATAGCGGGAGGGGGCACAGATACGCAGTATTTT
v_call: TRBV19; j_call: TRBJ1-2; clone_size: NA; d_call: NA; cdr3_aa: CASSILLTYGYTF; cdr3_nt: TGTGCCAGTAGTATCCTATTGACGTATGGCTACACCTTC
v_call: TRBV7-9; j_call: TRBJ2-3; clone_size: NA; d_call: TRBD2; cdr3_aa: CASSTRTSGITDTQYF; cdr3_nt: TGTGCCAGCAGCACCCGGACTAGCGGAATCACAGATACGCAGTATTTT
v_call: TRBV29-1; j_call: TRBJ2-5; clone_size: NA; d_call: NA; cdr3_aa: CSVEGGQETQYF; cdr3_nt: TGCAGCGTTGAGGGGGGCCAAGAGACCCAGTACTTC